The clone carrying this T cell receptor (beta chain) has a handful of counts. Its antigen is still unknown. This entry belongs to a study of early T cells in non-severe SARS-CoV-2 infection. TCRdb called the 5' RACE reads again in MiXCR, with one record for every CDR3 protein. This sample has 75,000 or so distinct CDR3 sequences, with around 15% found just once. Study-level results: Anti-spike CD8 specificities were favored by VDJdb matching, whose results missed private and CD4 specificities.

With V trimmed by 7 bases and J by 7 bases, 11 bases remained unmatched. The CDR3 is 14 residues long. Per germline, CDR1 MDHEN and CDR2 SYDVKM. The V gene is TRBV28, the J gene TRBJ2-7, with 9 bases aligning to TRBD1. The clonotype originates from an adult who was a healthcare worker with PCR-confirmed SARS-CoV-2 infection or an uninfected control (not recorded which). Sequencing was done on a sample of whole blood. The CDR3 spells CASKRTGAPREQYF. In DNA form, the CDR3 reads TGTGCCAGCAAACGGACAGGGGCTCCTCGGGAGCAGTACTTC.